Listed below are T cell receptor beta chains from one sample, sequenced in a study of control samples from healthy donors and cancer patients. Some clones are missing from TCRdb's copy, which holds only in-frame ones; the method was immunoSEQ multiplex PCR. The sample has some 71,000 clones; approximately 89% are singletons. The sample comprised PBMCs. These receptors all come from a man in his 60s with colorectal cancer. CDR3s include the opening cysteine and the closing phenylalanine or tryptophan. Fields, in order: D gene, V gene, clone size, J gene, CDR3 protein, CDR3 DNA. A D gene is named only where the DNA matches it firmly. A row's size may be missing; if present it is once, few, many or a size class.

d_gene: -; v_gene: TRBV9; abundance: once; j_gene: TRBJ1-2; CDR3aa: CASSPGTYNYGYTF; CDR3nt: TGTGCCAGCAGCCCCGGGACCTATAACTATGGCTACACCTTC
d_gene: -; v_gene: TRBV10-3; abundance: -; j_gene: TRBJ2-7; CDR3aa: CAISESGSKEDDEQYF; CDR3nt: TGTGCCATCAGTGAGTCAGGGTCCAAGGAAGACGACGAGCAGTACTTC
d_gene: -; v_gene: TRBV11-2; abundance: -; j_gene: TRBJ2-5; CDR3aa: CASSPAPRETQYF; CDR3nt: TGTGCCAGCAGCCCCGCACCTAGAGAGACCCAGTACTTC
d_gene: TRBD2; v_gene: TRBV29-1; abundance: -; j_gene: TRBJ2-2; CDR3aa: CSARAGGRTGELFF; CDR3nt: TGCAGCGCACGAGCGGGGGGGCGGACCGGGGAGCTGTTTTTT
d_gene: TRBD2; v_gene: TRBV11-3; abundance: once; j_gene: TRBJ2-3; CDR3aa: CASRSTVAGGTDTQYF; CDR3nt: TGTGCCAGCAGATCTACGGTAGCGGGGGGTACAGATACGCAGTATTTT
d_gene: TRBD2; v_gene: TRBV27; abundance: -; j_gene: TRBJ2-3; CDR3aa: CASSPLRGGSADTQYF; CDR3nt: TGTGCCAGCAGTCCCCTGCGGGGGGGATCTGCAGATACGCAGTATTTT
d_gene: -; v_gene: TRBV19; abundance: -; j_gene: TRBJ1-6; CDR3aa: CASSSRETAYNSPLHF; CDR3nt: TGTGCCAGTAGCTCCCGGGAGACAGCATATAATTCACCCCTCCACTTT
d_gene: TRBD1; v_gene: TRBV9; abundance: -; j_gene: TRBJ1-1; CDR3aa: CASSGDLGQGGWNTEAFF; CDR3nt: TGTGCCAGCAGCGGAGACCTTGGACAGGGGGGGTGGAACACTGAAGCTTTCTTT
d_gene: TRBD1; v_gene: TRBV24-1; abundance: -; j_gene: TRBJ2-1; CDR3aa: CATSDPRTGGYNEQFF; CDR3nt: TGTGCCACCAGTGATCCCCGGACAGGGGGCTACAATGAGCAGTTCTTC
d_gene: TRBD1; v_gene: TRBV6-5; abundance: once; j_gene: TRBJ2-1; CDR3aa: CASIQQGSSYNEQFF; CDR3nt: TGTGCCAGCATTCAACAGGGGAGCTCCTACAATGAGCAGTTCTTC
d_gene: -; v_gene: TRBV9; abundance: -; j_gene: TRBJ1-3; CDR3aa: CASSVGNSGNTIYF; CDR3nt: TGTGCCAGCAGCGTAGGGAACTCTGGAAACACCATATATTTT
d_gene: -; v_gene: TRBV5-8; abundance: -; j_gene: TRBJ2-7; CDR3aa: CASSLGYEQYF; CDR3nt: TGTGCCAGCAGCTTGGGCTACGAGCAGTACTTC
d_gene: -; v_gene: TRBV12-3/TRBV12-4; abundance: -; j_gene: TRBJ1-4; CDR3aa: CASSFGPREKLFF; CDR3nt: TGTGCCAGCAGTTTCGGGCCGAGGGAAAAACTGTTTTTT
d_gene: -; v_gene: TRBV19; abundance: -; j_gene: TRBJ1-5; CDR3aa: CASRHGRNQPQHF; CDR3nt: TGTGCCAGTCGCCACGGTCGCAATCAGCCCCAGCATTTT